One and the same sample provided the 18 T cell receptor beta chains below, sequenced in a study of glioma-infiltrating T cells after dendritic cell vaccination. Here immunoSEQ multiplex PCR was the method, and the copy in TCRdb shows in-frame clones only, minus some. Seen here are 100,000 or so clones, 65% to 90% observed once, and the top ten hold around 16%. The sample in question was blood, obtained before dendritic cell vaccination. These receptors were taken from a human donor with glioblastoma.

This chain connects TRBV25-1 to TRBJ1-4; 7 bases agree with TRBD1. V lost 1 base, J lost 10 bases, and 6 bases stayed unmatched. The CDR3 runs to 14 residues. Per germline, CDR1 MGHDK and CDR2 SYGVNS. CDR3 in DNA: TGTGCCAGCAGTGAATTCGCAGGGGGTGGAAAACTGTTTTTT. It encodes CASSEFAGGGKLFF.

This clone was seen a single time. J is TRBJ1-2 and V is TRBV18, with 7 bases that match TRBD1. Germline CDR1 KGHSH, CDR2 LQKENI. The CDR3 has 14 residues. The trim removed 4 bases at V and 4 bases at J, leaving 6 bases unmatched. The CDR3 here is CASSHTGEPYGYTF. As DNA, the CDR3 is TGTGCCAGCTCACACACAGGGGAACCCTATGGCTACACCTTC.

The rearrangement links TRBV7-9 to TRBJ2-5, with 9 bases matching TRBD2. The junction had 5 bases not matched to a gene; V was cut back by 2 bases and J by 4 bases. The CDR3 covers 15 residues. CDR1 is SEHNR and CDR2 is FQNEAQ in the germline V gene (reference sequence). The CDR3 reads CASSLLAGAGETQYF. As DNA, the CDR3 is TGTGCCAGCAGCTTATTAGCGGGGGCCGGAGAGACCCAGTACTTC.

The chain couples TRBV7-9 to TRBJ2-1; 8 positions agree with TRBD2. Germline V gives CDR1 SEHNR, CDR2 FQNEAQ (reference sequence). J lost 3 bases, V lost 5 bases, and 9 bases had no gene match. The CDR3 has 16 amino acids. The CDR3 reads CASSVISGTNYNEQFF. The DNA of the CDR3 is TGTGCCAGCAGCGTAATTAGCGGGACAAACTACAATGAGCAGTTCTTC. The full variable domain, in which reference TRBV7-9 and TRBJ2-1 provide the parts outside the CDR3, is DTGVSQNPRHKITKRGQNVTFRCDPISEHNRLYWYRQTLGQGPEFLTYFQNEAQLEKSRLLSDRFSAERPKGSFSTLEIQRTEQGDSAMYLCASSVISGTNYNEQFFGPGTRLTVL.

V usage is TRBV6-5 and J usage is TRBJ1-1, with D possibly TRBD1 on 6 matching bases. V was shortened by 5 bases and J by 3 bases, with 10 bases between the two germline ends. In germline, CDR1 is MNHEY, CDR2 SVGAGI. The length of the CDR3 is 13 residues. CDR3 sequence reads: CASSITGYTEAFF. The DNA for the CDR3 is TGTGCCAGCAGTATAACAGGGTACACTGAAGCTTTCTTT.

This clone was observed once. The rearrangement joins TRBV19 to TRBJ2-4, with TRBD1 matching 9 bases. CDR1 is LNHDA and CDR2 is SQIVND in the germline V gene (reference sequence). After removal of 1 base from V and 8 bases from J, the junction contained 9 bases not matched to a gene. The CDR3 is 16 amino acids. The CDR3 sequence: CASSIAAGTGWDIQYF. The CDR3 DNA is TGTGCCAGTAGTATAGCCGCCGGGACAGGGTGGGACATTCAGTACTTC.

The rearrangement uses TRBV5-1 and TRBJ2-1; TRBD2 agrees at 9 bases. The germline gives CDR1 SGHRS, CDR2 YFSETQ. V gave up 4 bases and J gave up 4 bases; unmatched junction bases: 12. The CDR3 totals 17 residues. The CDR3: CASSPGGVAGAYNEQFF. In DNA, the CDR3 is TGCGCCAGCAGCCCCGGTGGGGTAGCGGGGGCTTACAATGAGCAGTTCTTC.

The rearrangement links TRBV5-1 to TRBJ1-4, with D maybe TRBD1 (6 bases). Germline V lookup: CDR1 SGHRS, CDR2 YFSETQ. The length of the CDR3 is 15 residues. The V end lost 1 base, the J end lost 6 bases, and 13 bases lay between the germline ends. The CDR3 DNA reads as TGCGCCAGCAGCTTGACAGGGACGCCGGATGAAAAACTGTTTTTT. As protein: CASSLTGTPDEKLFF.

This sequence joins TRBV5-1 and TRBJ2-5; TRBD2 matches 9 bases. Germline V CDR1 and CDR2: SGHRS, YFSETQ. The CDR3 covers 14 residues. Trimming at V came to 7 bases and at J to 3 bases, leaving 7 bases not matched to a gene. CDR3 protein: CASSFASGEETQYF. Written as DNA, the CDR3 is TGCGCCAGCTCCTTCGCTAGCGGGGAAGAGACCCAGTACTTC.

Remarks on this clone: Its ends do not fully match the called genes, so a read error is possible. The CDR3 region is CASSQLIPGGGTYEQYF. CDR3 sequence (DNA): TGCGCCAGCAGCCAACTGATTCCAGGGGGAGGAACCTACGAGCAGTACTTC. This rearrangement joins TRBV5-5 to TRBJ2-7, with TRBD1 as a possible D gene (7 bases). The CDR3 length is 17 residues. Per the germline V gene, CDR1 is SGHKS and CDR2 is YYEKEE (reference sequence).

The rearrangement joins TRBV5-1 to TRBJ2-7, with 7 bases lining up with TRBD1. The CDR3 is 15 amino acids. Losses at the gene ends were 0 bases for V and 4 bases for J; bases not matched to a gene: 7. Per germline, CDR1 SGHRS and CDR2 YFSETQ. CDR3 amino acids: CASSLVGTAVYEQYF. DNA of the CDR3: TGCGCCAGCAGCTTGGTCGGGACAGCCGTTTACGAGCAGTACTTC. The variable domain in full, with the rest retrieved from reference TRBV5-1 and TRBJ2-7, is KAGVTQTPRYLIKTRGQQVTLSCSPISGHRSVSWYQQTPGQGLQFLFEYFSETQRNKGNFPGRFSGRQFSNSRSEMNVSTLELGDSALYLCASSLVGTAVYEQYFGPGTRLTVT.

In nucleotides, the CDR3 is TGTGCCAGCACCGGACAGCCGTACAATGAGCAGTTCTTC. This sequence encodes CASTGQPYNEQFF. V gene TRBV6-5 combines with J gene TRBJ2-1; maybe TRBD1 (6 bases). Germline V gene data show CDR1 as MNHEY and CDR2 as SVGAGI. This CDR3 has 13 amino acids. V lost 7 bases and J lost 4, with 11 bases in between.

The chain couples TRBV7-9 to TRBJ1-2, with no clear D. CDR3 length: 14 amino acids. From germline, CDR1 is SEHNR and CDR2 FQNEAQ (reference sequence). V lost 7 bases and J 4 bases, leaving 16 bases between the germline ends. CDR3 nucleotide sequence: TGTGCCAGCACCTTCGGAGAGGGAGGCTATGGCTACACCTTC. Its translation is CASTFGEGGYGYTF.

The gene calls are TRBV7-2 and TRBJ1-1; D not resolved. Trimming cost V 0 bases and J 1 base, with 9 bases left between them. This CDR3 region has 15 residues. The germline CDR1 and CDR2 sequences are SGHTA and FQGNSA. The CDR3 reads CASSLAAQRNTEAFF. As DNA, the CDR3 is TGTGCCAGCAGCTTAGCAGCGCAAAGGAACACTGAAGCTTTCTTT.

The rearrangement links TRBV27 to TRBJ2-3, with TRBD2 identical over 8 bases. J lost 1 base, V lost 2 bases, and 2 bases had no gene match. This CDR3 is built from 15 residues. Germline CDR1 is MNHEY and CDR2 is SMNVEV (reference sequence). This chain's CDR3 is CASSLAGGGTDTQYF. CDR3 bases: TGTGCCAGCAGTTTAGCGGGGGGTGGCACAGATACGCAGTATTTT.

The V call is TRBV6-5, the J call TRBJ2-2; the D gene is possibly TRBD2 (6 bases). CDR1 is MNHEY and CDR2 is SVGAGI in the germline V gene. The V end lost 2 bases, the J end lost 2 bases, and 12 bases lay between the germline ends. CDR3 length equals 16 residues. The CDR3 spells CASSYGLAINTGELFF. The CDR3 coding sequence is TGTGCCAGCAGTTACGGGCTAGCGATAAACACCGGGGAGCTGTTTTTT.

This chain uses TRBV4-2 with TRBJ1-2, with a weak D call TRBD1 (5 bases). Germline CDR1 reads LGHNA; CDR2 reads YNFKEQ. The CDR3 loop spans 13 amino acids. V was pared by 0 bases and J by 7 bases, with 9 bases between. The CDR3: CASSQDRGFGYTF. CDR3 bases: TGTGCCAGCAGCCAAGATCGGGGGTTTGGCTACACCTTC.

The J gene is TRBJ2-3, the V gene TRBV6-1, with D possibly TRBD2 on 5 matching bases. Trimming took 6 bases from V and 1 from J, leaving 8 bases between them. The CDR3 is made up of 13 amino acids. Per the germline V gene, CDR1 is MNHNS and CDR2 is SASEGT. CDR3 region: CASRDSGTDTQYF. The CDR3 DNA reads TGTGCCAGCAGGGATAGCGGCACAGATACGCAGTATTTT.